The 32 T cell receptor beta chains below all came from one sample that was sequenced in a study of blood T cell repertoires in COVID-19. Here immunoSEQ multiplex PCR was the method, and the copy in TCRdb shows in-frame clones only, minus some. Here the sample spans approximately 500,000 clones, roughly 89% being singletons. Sequenced sample: peripheral blood. These receptor sequences come from a man younger than 35 with COVID-19, enrolled during active disease.

This clone showed up just once. The chain carries TRBV7-9 and TRBJ1-2; 10 bases match TRBD1. J was trimmed by 4 bases and V by 6 bases; bases with no gene match: 11. The CDR3 spans 16 residues. Germline assignment: CDR1 SEHNR and CDR2 FQNEAQ (reference sequence). CDR3 nucleotides: TGTGCCAGCAGTCCCGCGGGGGGACAGGGGCTCTATGGCTACACCTTC. Protein sequence: CASSPAGGQGLYGYTF.

The rearrangement joins TRBV21-1 to TRBJ2-1; the table's D call, TRBD2, has no DNA check behind it. TRBV21-1 is reported as a pseudogene. The CDR3 has 18 amino acids. The CDR3 coding sequence is TGTGCCAGCACCCGTATTATTCTCCGGGACTCCCTATACAATGAGCAGTTCTTC. It codes for CASTRIILRDSLYNEQFF.

The rearrangement links TRBV9 to TRBJ2-5, with D maybe TRBD1 (5 bases). The CDR3 is 15 amino acids. V lost 4 bases, J lost 5 bases, and 18 bases lay in between. Germline CDR1 and CDR2: SGDLS and YYNGEE. In nucleotides, the CDR3 is TGTGCCAGCAGCTTAGGGGCAGGTGAATCGGAGACCCAGTACTTC. Residues: CASSLGAGESETQYF.

The chain employs TRBV24-1 and TRBJ1-3, with D perhaps matching TRBD1 (5 bases). Trimming pared 4 bases from V and 2 bases from J, leaving 14 bases between. The CDR3 runs 16 residues. In germline, CDR1 is KGHDR, CDR2 SFDVKD. The chain's CDR3 is CATSEGGAVAGNTIYF. CDR3 nucleotide sequence: TGTGCCACCAGTGAAGGAGGGGCTGTGGCTGGAAACACCATATATTTT.

The V and J genes are TRBV4-1 and TRBJ2-7; TRBD1 agrees at 7 bases. This CDR3 is built from 15 residues. The germline CDR1 and CDR2 sequences are MGHRA and YSYEKL. With 1 base clipped from V and 4 bases from J, the junction kept 7 bases outside the gene matches. The CDR3 region is CASSQAGQKPYEQYF. The CDR3, as DNA: TGCGCCAGCAGCCAAGCGGGACAGAAGCCTTACGAGCAGTACTTC.

The rearrangement links TRBV19 to TRBJ2-7; TRBD1 matches 8 bases. The CDR3 is 14 amino acids. Germline V gene sequence: CDR1 LNHDA, CDR2 SQIVND (reference sequence). Trimming cost V 3 bases and J 5 bases; bases outside gene matches: 6. The CDR3 DNA follows: TGTGCCAGTAGTATTGGAACAGGGGGTAACGAGCAGTACTTC. As protein: CASSIGTGGNEQYF.

The chain recombines TRBV27 with TRBJ2-2; D gene uncertain. Trimming removed 3 bases from V and 3 bases from J, with 17 bases in between. CDR1 MNHEY and CDR2 SMNVEV come from the germline V gene (reference sequence). CDR3 size: 17 residues. CDR3 in DNA: TGTGCCAGCAGTTTCTACCGCGAAAAACCTCACACCGGGGAGCTGTTTTTT. It specifies CASSFYREKPHTGELFF.

To note about this clone: Other nucleotide sequences in the sample specify the same CDR3. This chain uses TRBV6-5 with TRBJ1-5; TRBD1 matches 9 bases. The germline gives CDR1 MNHEY, CDR2 SVGAGI. After removal of 6 bases from V and 1 base from J, the junction contained 4 bases not matched to a gene. This CDR3 has 15 amino acids. The CDR3: CASSRTGESNQPQHF. The DNA of the CDR3 is TGTGCCAGCAGCAGGACAGGGGAAAGCAATCAGCCCCAGCATTTT.

The V call is TRBV10-3, the J call TRBJ2-7, with a possible D match to TRBD1 (6 bases). This CDR3 contains 14 residues. Trimming cost V 6 bases and J 0 bases, with 12 bases left between them. Germline CDR1 is ENHRY and CDR2 is SYGVKD. CDR3 nucleotide sequence: TGTGCCATCAGCTTGGAGGACAGCTCCTACGAGCAGTACTTC. It yields the protein CAISLEDSSYEQYF.

V is TRBV7-8 and J is TRBJ1-3; TRBD1 agrees at 9 bases. Germline CDR1 and CDR2: SGHVS and FQNEAQ. The CDR3 loop spans 15 amino acids. Germline trimming cut 4 bases from V and 0 bases from J; bases unmatched to any gene: 1. The CDR3 region has the DNA TGTGCCAGCAGCTGGGACAGGGCCTCTGGAAACACCATATATTTT. This gives the protein CASSWDRASGNTIYF.

The V gene is TRBV5-1, the J gene TRBJ2-5, with a tentative D call TRBD2 (6 bases). The length of the CDR3 is 14 residues. The germline V gene encodes CDR1 SGHRS and CDR2 YFSETQ. V dropped 8 bases and J dropped 2 bases, with 16 bases sitting between them. In nucleotides, the CDR3 is TGCGCCAGTTTTGGGGACTGGGGGCAAGAGACCCAGTACTTC. Protein: CASFGDWGQETQYF.

This clone was recorded only once. The chain couples TRBV19 to TRBJ2-1, with 9 bases that match TRBD2. This CDR3 comprises 15 residues. V was clipped by 5 bases and J by 6 bases; unmatched bases: 8. Germline CDR1 is LNHDA and CDR2 is SQIVND (reference sequence). For the CDR3, the DNA is TGTGCCAGTAGTTCAATGACTAGCGGTGGCAATGAGCAGTTCTTC. It encodes CASSSMTSGGNEQFF.

The genes are TRBV5-1 and TRBJ2-5; 14 bases match TRBD2. Trimming cost V 9 bases and J 4 bases; bases outside gene matches: 11. Germline V gives CDR1 SGHRS, CDR2 YFSETQ. This CDR3 contains 16 residues. This CDR3 is CATTPGLAGVGETQYF. CDR3 nucleotide sequence: TGCGCCACCACCCCGGGACTAGCGGGAGTTGGAGAGACCCAGTACTTC.

This chain connects TRBV28 to TRBJ1-1; TRBD1 aligns across 10 bases. CDR3 length: 14 amino acids. Trimming removed 5 bases from V and 5 bases from J; junction bases left unmatched: 5. The germline V gene has CDR1 MDHEN and CDR2 SYDVKM. CDR3 amino acids: CASSLPGQGTEAFF. For the CDR3, the DNA is TGTGCCAGCAGTCTACCGGGACAGGGGACTGAAGCTTTCTTT.

The rearrangement links TRBV5-4 to TRBJ2-5; TRBD1 aligns across 9 bases. CDR1 and CDR2 (germline): SGHNT, YYREEE (reference sequence). There are 15 residues in the CDR3. Unmatched junction bases numbered 9, after V lost 4 bases and J lost 5 bases. CDR3 protein: CASSGLQGAGETQYF. The DNA of the CDR3 is TGTGCCAGCAGCGGTTTACAGGGGGCAGGGGAGACCCAGTACTTC.

The chain carries TRBV30 and TRBJ2-1, with 13 bases identical to TRBD2. This CDR3 spans 14 amino acids. CDR1 and CDR2 from the germline V gene are GTSNPN and SVGIG (reference sequence). Germline trimming cut 4 bases from V and 12 bases from J; bases unmatched to any gene: 9. CDR3 in amino acids: CAWTGGTSGIGQFF. CDR3 bases: TGTGCCTGGACCGGTGGGACTAGCGGGATAGGGCAGTTCTTC.

This chain connects TRBV30 to TRBJ2-7, with D tentatively TRBD1 (6 bases). There are 13 residues in the CDR3. Germline CDR1 is GTSNPN and CDR2 is SVGIG (reference sequence). V was pared by 4 bases and J by 1 base, with 11 bases between. The CDR3 DNA sequence: TGTGCCTGGATCCCGACAGGATCCTACGAGCAGTACTTC. Residues: CAWIPTGSYEQYF.

This sequence joins TRBV2 and TRBJ1-4; D may be TRBD1 (6 bases). The CDR3 has 15 amino acids. In germline, CDR1 is SNHLY, CDR2 FYNNEI. V lost 7 bases to trimming and J lost 1 base, with 13 bases between them. The DNA of the CDR3 is TGTGCCAGCATGGTACAGGGTGTAACTAATGAAAAACTGTTTTTT. It is translated as CASMVQGVTNEKLFF.

This chain links TRBV11-2 with TRBJ1-5; 7 bases are a match to TRBD1. Losses at the gene ends were 6 bases for V and 5 bases for J; bases not matched to a gene: 13. Germline CDR1 reads SGHAT; CDR2 reads FQNNGV. The CDR3 is 16 amino acids. The CDR3 DNA reads as TGTGCCAGCAGTCCGGCCCCCAGGGGGAAGGATCAGCCCCAGCATTTT. Translation gives CASSPAPRGKDQPQHF. Full variable domain (remainder filled in from reference TRBV11-2 and TRBJ1-5): EAGVAQSPRYKIIEKRQSVAFWCNPISGHATLYWYQQILGQGPKLLIQFQNNGVVDDSQLPKDRFSAERLKGVDSTLKIQPAKLEDSAVYLCASSPAPRGKDQPQHFGDGTRLSIL.

V and J are TRBV19 and TRBJ2-6; no clear D. The CDR3 is 15 amino acids. V was shortened by 3 bases and J by 0 bases, with 6 bases between the two germline ends. Germline V gene data show CDR1 as LNHDA and CDR2 as SQIVND (reference sequence). The CDR3 loop reads CASSMRSSGANVLTF. The DNA of the CDR3 is TGTGCCAGTAGTATGCGTTCCTCTGGGGCCAACGTCCTGACTTTC.

A single count supports this clone. Other DNA sequences from this sample encode an identical CDR3 as well. The V and J genes are TRBV10-1 and TRBJ2-3, with D tentatively TRBD2 (6 bases). The germline V gene encodes CDR1 WNHNN and CDR2 SYGVQD (reference sequence). Trimming cost V 2 bases and J 6 bases, with 15 bases left between them. This CDR3 comprises 15 residues. The DNA of the CDR3 is TGCGCCAGCAGTGAGCGGGCCTCTGGAGGGGATACGCAGTATTTT. Protein product: CASSERASGGDTQYF.

CDR3 sequence reads: CASSFPPNNEQFF. The DNA of the CDR3 is TGTGCCAGCAGTTTCCCCCCCAACAATGAGCAGTTCTTC. This chain connects TRBV12-3 or TRBV12-4 to TRBJ2-1; D is undetermined. There are 13 residues in the CDR3. V was cut by 3 bases and J by 5 bases, with 8 bases left in between.

The chain couples TRBV29-1 to TRBJ2-7; 9 bases match TRBD1. The junction had 4 bases not matched to a gene; V was cut back by 7 bases and J by 6 bases. Germline loops: CDR1 SQVTM, CDR2 ANQGSEA. This CDR3 has 11 residues. The CDR3, as DNA: TGCAGCGGTGGACAGGGGAGCGAGCAGTACTTC. Protein: CSGGQGSEQYF.

The count of this clone is one. This chain links TRBV7-9 with TRBJ2-1; 10 bases map to TRBD1. CDR1 is SEHNR, CDR2 FQNEAQ, per germline (reference sequence). V was pared by 5 bases and J by 4 bases, with 5 bases of the junction left unmatched. This CDR3 has 15 amino acids. This chain's CDR3 is CASSTGQGEYNEQFF. CDR3 DNA: TGTGCCAGCAGCACCGGACAGGGGGAATACAATGAGCAGTTCTTC.

DNA for the CDR3: TGCGCCAGCAGTGGCTTACTATTGCCCGGGGAGCTGTTTTTT. Translated, it gives CASSGLLLPGELFF. The rearrangement links TRBV10-2 to TRBJ2-2; the D is unclear. Germline V lookup: CDR1 WSHSY, CDR2 SAAADI. V was shortened by 4 bases and J by 6 bases, with 12 bases between the two germline ends. The CDR3 is made up of 14 amino acids.

This clone was observed a handful of times. The chain carries TRBV7-9 and TRBJ1-2; maybe TRBD1 (5 bases). Germline V gene data show CDR1 as SEHNR and CDR2 as FQNEAQ (reference sequence). The CDR3 consists of 13 residues. V shed 3 bases and J shed 4 bases, with 9 bases lying between them. DNA for the CDR3: TGTGCCAGCAGCTTTGAAACAGGCTATGGCTACACCTTC. It encodes CASSFETGYGYTF.

The chain's CDR3 is CATRGGQGIGELFF. The CDR3 DNA reads TGTGCCACCCGAGGAGGACAGGGGATCGGGGAGCTGTTTTTT. V is TRBV24-1 and J is TRBJ2-2; 9 positions match TRBD1. Losses at the gene ends were 9 bases for V and 7 bases for J; bases not matched to a gene: 8. The CDR3 sequence is 14 residues long. Germline-derived CDR1 and CDR2 are KGHDR and SFDVKD.

The chain has TRBV19 and TRBJ1-5; tentative D call: TRBD1 (6 bases). The CDR3 totals 14 residues. The V end was cut by 4 bases, the J end by 7 bases, with 14 bases between. The germline gives CDR1 LNHDA, CDR2 SQIVND (reference sequence). The chain's CDR3 is CASSSQGLEQPQHF. Here the CDR3 DNA reads TGTGCCAGTAGTAGCCAGGGGCTAGAACAGCCCCAGCATTTT. Full variable domain (rest looked up from reference TRBV19 and TRBJ1-5): DGGITQSPKYLFRKEGQNVTLSCEQNLNHDAMYWYRQDPGQGLRLIYYSQIVNDFQKGDIAEGYSVSREKKESFPLTVTSAQKNPTAFYLCASSSQGLEQPQHFGDGTRLSIL.

The V and J genes are TRBV14 and TRBJ1-5; 9 bases map to TRBD1. The CDR3 totals 19 residues. The V gene end was trimmed by 0 bases and the J gene end by 2 bases; junction bases not matched to a gene: 11. Germline values: CDR1 SGHDN, CDR2 FVKESK. In DNA, the CDR3 is TGTGCCAGCAGCCAAGATTTGGGACAGGGAAGGCCTTGCAATCAGCCCCAGCATTTT. Translated, it gives CASSQDLGQGRPCNQPQHF.

This chain connects TRBV11-2 to TRBJ2-3; 11 positions agree with TRBD2. The CDR3 has 19 amino acids. J was trimmed by 0 bases and V by 5 bases; bases with no gene match: 13. The germline V gene encodes CDR1 SGHAT and CDR2 FQNNGV. CDR3 coding DNA: TGTGCCAGCAGCCGATTCCCGGGACTAGCGGAAGTTAGCACAGATACGCAGTATTTT. Translating gives CASSRFPGLAEVSTDTQYF.

This clone was counted a single time. The chain uses TRBV24-1 and TRBJ2-3, with TRBD2 matching over 7 bases. Germline CDR1 and CDR2: KGHDR and SFDVKD. V lost 3 bases, J lost 1 base, and 3 bases stayed unmatched. This CDR3 region has 15 residues. CDR3 amino acids: CATSDGSGGTDTQYF. The CDR3 DNA is TGTGCCACCAGTGATGGGAGCGGGGGCACAGATACGCAGTATTTT.

This clone was seen a few times. J is TRBJ1-2 and V is TRBV11-3; the D gene is possibly TRBD1 (5 bases). The germline V and J ends were trimmed by 5 bases and 6 bases, with 13 bases remaining between them. The CDR3 extends over 13 amino acids. CDR1 and CDR2 from the germline V gene are SGHNT and YENEEA. The CDR3, as DNA: TGTGCCAGCAGCCCTACTCAGGGAAATGGCTACACCTTC. This codes for CASSPTQGNGYTF.